These 11 T cell receptor beta chains originate from one sample sequenced in a study of blood T cell repertoires in COVID-19. The method was immunoSEQ multiplex PCR; TCRdb's version includes in-frame clones alone and lacks a portion of them. This sample carries just over 60,000 clones, 70% to 80% of them seen once, and the ten largest clones take 15% to 20%. Material: peripheral blood. These TCRs come from a man in his sixties with acute or convalescent COVID-19.

This clone has a handful of counts. CDR3 in amino acids: CASSPYGQGADEQFF. CDR3 coding DNA: TGTGCCAGCAGCCCTTACGGACAGGGGGCGGATGAGCAGTTCTTC. The chain uses TRBV7-9 and TRBJ2-1; 11 bases match TRBD1. The CDR3 is 15 amino acids. V was pared by 5 bases and J by 8 bases, with 8 bases of the junction left unmatched. Germline V gives CDR1 SEHNR, CDR2 FQNEAQ (reference sequence).

The rearrangement links TRBV2 to TRBJ1-2, with 10 nucleotides matching TRBD1. V was pared by 6 bases and J by 4 bases, with 5 bases of the junction left unmatched. Looked up from germline, CDR1 is SNHLY and CDR2 is FYNNEI. The CDR3 loop spans 14 amino acids. CDR3 sequence: CASSRQGAFYGYTF. The CDR3 bases are TGTGCCAGCAGCAGACAGGGGGCTTTCTATGGCTACACCTTC.

The CDR3 loop reads CASSRTGYETQYF. As DNA, the CDR3 is TGTGCCAGCAGCCGGACAGGGTATGAGACCCAGTACTTC. The genes are TRBV6-5 and TRBJ2-5, with 8 nucleotides matching TRBD1. The V gene's germline CDR1 is MNHEY and CDR2 SVGAGI. Trimming took 6 bases from V and 5 from J; bases not matched to a gene: 5. The CDR3 sequence is 13 residues long.

The DNA for the CDR3 is TGTGCCAGCAGCCAAAAGTCAGGGGGCTGGTACAATGAGCAGTTCTTC. The encoded protein is CASSQKSGGWYNEQFF. The chain has TRBV7-3 and TRBJ2-1; 8 positions agree with TRBD1. V shed 5 bases and J 4 bases; nucleotides not matched to a gene: 10. Germline CDR1 SGHTA, CDR2 FQGTGA. The CDR3 is made up of 16 amino acids.

This clone was seen just once. The chain carries TRBV6-5 and TRBJ1-4, with 7 nucleotides matching TRBD1. This CDR3 region has 16 residues. Germline loops: CDR1 MNHEY, CDR2 SVGAGI. V gave up 0 bases and J gave up 8 bases; unmatched junction bases: 9. The CDR3 region has the DNA TGTGCCAGCAGTTACTCTCCCCCAGGGGGTGGGGAAAAACTGTTTTTT. Protein: CASSYSPPGGGEKLFF.

This clone turned up a few times. The CDR3 coding sequence is TGCGCCAGCAGCTTGGAGGCGGGATGGAACGAGCAGTACTTC. Its translation is CASSLEAGWNEQYF. The J gene is TRBJ2-7, the V gene TRBV5-1; perhaps TRBD2 as D (6 bases). CDR1 is SGHRS, CDR2 YFSETQ, per germline. CDR3 length equals 14 residues. The ends were cut back, 0 bases at V and 5 bases at J, with 12 bases in the middle.

The chain is built from TRBV4-2 and TRBJ2-2; 7 bases map to TRBD2. The CDR3 spans 16 residues. The germline CDR1 and CDR2 sequences are LGHNA and YNFKEQ. J was trimmed by 3 bases and V by 4 bases; bases with no gene match: 8. The chain's CDR3 is CASSLPPGGDTGELFF. CDR3 DNA: TGTGCCAGCAGCCTTCCACCGGGAGGTGACACCGGGGAGCTGTTTTTT.

This clone was seen only a few times. The V call is TRBV27, the J call TRBJ2-7; 9 nucleotides agree with TRBD2. The junction had 12 bases not matched to a gene; V was cut back by 2 bases and J by 1 base. The CDR3 consists of 18 residues. The germline gives CDR1 MNHEY, CDR2 SMNVEV (reference sequence). The DNA of the CDR3 is TGTGCCAGCAGTTTAAGGTTAGCGGGAGTAACTGGGTCCTACGAGCAGTACTTC. It encodes CASSLRLAGVTGSYEQYF.

The chain is built from TRBV28 and TRBJ1-5, with D hard to call. Per the germline V gene, CDR1 is MDHEN and CDR2 is SYDVKM. The CDR3 spans 14 residues. Trimming cost V 3 bases and J 7 bases, with 13 bases left between them. The CDR3 loop is CASSFAAIAQPQHF. The CDR3 DNA reads TGTGCCAGCAGTTTTGCGGCAATCGCCCAGCCCCAGCATTTT.

The chain employs TRBV7-8 and TRBJ2-1; possibly TRBD2 for D (5 bases). The germline V and J ends were trimmed by 5 bases and 6 bases, with 11 bases remaining between them. The CDR3 contains 13 residues. The germline CDR1 and CDR2 sequences are SGHVS and FQNEAQ. This CDR3 is CASSQFEGNEQFF. The CDR3 DNA reads as TGTGCCAGCAGCCAATTTGAGGGCAATGAGCAGTTCTTC.

The chain combines TRBV18 with TRBJ2-3; weak D call: TRBD1 (5 bases). V dropped 2 bases and J dropped 0 bases, with 9 bases sitting between them. The CDR3 loop spans 15 amino acids. From germline, CDR1 is KGHSH and CDR2 LQKENI. The CDR3 loop reads CASSPLPGSTDTQYF. The CDR3 bases are TGTGCCAGCTCACCATTACCAGGGAGCACAGATACGCAGTATTTT.